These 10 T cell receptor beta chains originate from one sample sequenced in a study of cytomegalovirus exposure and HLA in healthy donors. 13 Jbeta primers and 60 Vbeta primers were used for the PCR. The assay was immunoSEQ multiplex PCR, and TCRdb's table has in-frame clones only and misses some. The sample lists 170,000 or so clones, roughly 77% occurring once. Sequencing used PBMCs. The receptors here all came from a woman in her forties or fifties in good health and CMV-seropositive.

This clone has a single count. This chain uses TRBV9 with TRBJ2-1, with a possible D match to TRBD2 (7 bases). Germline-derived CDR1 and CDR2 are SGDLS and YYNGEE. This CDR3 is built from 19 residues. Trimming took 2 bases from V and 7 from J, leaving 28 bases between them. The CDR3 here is CASSVFPAGAQTAWNEQFF. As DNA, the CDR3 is TGTGCCAGCAGCGTCTTTCCCGCGGGGGCCCAGACCGCGTGGAATGAGCAGTTCTTC. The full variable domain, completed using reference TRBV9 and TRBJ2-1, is DSGVTQTPKHLITATGQRVTLRCSPRSGDLSVYWYQQSLDQGLQFLIQYYNGEERAKGNILERFSAQQFPDLHSELNLSSLELGDSALYFCASSVFPAGAQTAWNEQFFGPGTRLTVL.

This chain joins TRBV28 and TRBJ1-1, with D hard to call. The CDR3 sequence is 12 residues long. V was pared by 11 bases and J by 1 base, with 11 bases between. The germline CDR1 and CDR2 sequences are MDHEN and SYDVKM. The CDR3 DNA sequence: TGTGCCTCGGGCGGGCGGAACACTGAAGCTTTCTTT. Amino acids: CASGGRNTEAFF.

This CDR3 is CASSVTGSGVSPLHF. The CDR3 DNA sequence: TGTGCCAGCAGCGTCACAGGGTCCGGGGTTTCACCCCTCCACTTT. The rearrangement links TRBV9 to TRBJ1-6; D possibly corresponds to TRBD1 (6 bases). In germline, CDR1 is SGDLS, CDR2 YYNGEE. The CDR3 sequence is 15 residues long. Trimming cost V 2 bases and J 9 bases, with 15 bases left between them.

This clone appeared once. DNA for the CDR3: TGTGCCAGCTTCTCCGGGGCCTACGAGCAGTACTTC. It yields the protein CASFSGAYEQYF. The chain uses TRBV7-8 and TRBJ2-7; a possible D gene is TRBD2 (5 bases). CDR1 and CDR2 (germline): SGHVS, FQNEAQ. Trimming took 8 bases from V and 2 from J, leaving 10 bases between them. The CDR3 length is 12 residues.

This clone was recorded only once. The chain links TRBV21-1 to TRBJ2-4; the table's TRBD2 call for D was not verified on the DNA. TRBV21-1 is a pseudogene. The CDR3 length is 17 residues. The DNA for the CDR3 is TGTGCCAGCAGCAAAGGCGGTCGGCGGCTAGCCAAAAACATTCAGTACTTC. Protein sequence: CASSKGGRRLAKNIQYF.

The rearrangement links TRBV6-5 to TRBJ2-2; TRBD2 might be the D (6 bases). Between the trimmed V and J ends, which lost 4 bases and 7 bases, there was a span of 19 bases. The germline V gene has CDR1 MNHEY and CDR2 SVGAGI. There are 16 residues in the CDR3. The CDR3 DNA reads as TGTGCCAGCAGTTCGTACGGGGGACGGTTCGGCGGGGAGCTGTTTTTT. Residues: CASSSYGGRFGGELFF.

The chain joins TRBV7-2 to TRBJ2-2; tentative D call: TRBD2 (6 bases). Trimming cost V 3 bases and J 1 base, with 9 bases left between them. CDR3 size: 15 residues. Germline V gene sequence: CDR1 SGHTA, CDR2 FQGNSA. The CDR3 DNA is TGTGCCAGCAGCTTTTACGGGGGGAACACCGGGGAGCTGTTTTTT. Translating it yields CASSFYGGNTGELFF.

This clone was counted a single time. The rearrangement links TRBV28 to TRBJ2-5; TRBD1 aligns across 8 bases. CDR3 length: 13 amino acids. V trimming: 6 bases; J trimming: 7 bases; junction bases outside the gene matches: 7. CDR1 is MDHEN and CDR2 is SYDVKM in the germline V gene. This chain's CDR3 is CASRLQGEVTQYF. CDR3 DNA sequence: TGTGCCAGCAGGCTACAGGGGGAGGTGACCCAGTACTTC.

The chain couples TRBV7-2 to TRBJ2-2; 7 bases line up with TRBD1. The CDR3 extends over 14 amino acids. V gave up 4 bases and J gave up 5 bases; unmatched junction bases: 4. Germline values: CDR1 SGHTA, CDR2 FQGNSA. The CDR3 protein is CASSSETGTGELFF. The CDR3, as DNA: TGTGCCAGCAGCTCCGAGACAGGGACCGGGGAGCTGTTTTTT.

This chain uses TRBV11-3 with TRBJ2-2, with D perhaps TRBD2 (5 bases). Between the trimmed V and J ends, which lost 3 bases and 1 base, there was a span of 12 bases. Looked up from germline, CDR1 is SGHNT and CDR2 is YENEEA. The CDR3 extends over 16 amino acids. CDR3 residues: CASSLTGTVNTGELFF. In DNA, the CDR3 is TGTGCCAGCAGCTTGACGGGAACCGTGAACACCGGGGAGCTGTTTTTT.